This T cell receptor (beta chain) came from a study of T cells in Graves' hyperthyroidism and ophthalmopathy. Whole-study results and caveats: Among thyroid clonotypes expanded above 0.001, most also appeared in blood. It was a median roughly six months before onset that the model predicted ophthalmopathy.

There were TCR beta CDR3 regions amplified from RNA transcripts. HTBI primers drove first-round RT-PCR of the TCR CDR3. TCRdb independently ran MiXCR on the multiplex PCR reads; one entry per CDR3 protein. The sample holds about 410,000 distinct CDR3 sequences, around 15% seen once. This clonotype was counted at least ten times. Its matching antigen is unknown. The ends were cut back, 4 bases at V and 7 bases at J, with 22 bases in the middle. This CDR3 is 15 amino acids long. The V gene's germline CDR1 is DFQATT and CDR2 SNEGSKA (reference sequence). The chain is built from TRBV20-1 and TRBJ1-1; D gene uncertain. This TCR derives from a woman aged 25 to 39 with Graves' ophthalmopathy. Sequencing input: blood. The CDR3 DNA is TGCAGTGCTATTATGGGCACAAGTGGAAGTGGTGAAGCTTTCTTT. Protein product: CSAIMGTSGSGEAFF.